What follows are 9 T cell receptor beta chains derived from one specimen sequenced in a study of blood T cell repertoires in COVID-19. Data came from immunoSEQ multiplex PCR; TCRdb stores just in-frame clones and leaves some out. The sample includes fewer than 200,000 clones, 84% of them seen just once. The material sequenced was PBMCs or T cells enriched from blood (not recorded which). Every receptor here comes from a man aged 45 to 65 who had recovered from COVID-19.

As to this clone: The junction departs from the called germline gene at one end, perhaps through a read error. V gene TRBV6-2 or TRBV6-3 combines with J gene TRBJ2-2; possible D gene TRBD1, 6 bases. Germline-derived CDR1 and CDR2 are MNHEY and SVGEGT. The length of the CDR3 is 20 residues. This CDR3 reads CASSYGYWTVYDPNTGELFF. CDR3 coding DNA: TGTGCCAGCAGTTACGGATACTGGACAGTGTATGATCCGAATACCGGGGAGCTGTTTTTT.

The chain is built from TRBV28 and TRBJ1-1; maybe TRBD1 (6 bases). This CDR3 region has 14 residues. The V end lost 6 bases, the J end lost 3 bases, and 14 bases lay between the germline ends. Germline V lookup: CDR1 MDHEN, CDR2 SYDVKM. CDR3 sequence (DNA): TGTGCCAGCAGCCTCCAGGGGTACGACACTGAAGCTTTCTTT. Amino acids: CASSLQGYDTEAFF.

The CDR3 reads CASRTGGGETQYF. The DNA for the CDR3 is TGTGCCAGCAGGACAGGGGGCGGAGAGACCCAGTACTTC. The chain links TRBV2 to TRBJ2-5; 10 bases are a match to TRBD1. The CDR3 is made up of 13 amino acids. The junction had 2 bases not matched to a gene; V was cut back by 6 bases and J by 4 bases. Germline CDR1 is SNHLY and CDR2 is FYNNEI.

Here the CDR3 DNA reads TGCGCCAGCAGCTTCGGGGCCTACGAGCAGTACTTC. Translating it yields CASSFGAYEQYF. The chain couples TRBV5-1 to TRBJ2-7; TRBD2 is a possible D gene (5 bases). Per germline, CDR1 SGHRS and CDR2 YFSETQ. The V gene lost 2 bases and the J gene lost 2 bases, with 5 bases spanning the gap. This CDR3 region has 12 residues. Filled out from reference TRBV5-1 and TRBJ2-7, the complete variable domain reads KAGVTQTPRYLIKTRGQQVTLSCSPISGHRSVSWYQQTPGQGLQFLFEYFSETQRNKGNFPGRFSGRQFSNSRSEMNVSTLELGDSALYLCASSFGAYEQYFGPGTRLTVT.

The chain joins TRBV4-3 to TRBJ2-1; 9 bases are a match to TRBD1. Germline values: CDR1 LGHNA, CDR2 YSLEER. This CDR3 is 14 amino acids long. The V segment lost 2 bases and the J segment 8 bases; nucleotides outside the gene matches: 4. This CDR3 reads CASSQTGQGDEQFF. DNA of the CDR3: TGCGCCAGCAGCCAAACGGGACAGGGCGATGAGCAGTTCTTC.

The chain has TRBV21-1 and TRBJ2-7; the table's D call of TRBD2 was not tested on the DNA. TRBV21-1 is marked as a pseudogene. The CDR3 runs to 14 residues. CDR3 in DNA: TGTGCCAGCTCCCAATGGTGGGAGGGCTACGAGCAGTACTTC. Its translation: CASSQWWEGYEQYF.

The rearrangement joins TRBV7-2 to TRBJ2-3, with a weak D call TRBD2 (6 bases). The germline V gene encodes CDR1 SGHTA and CDR2 FQGNSA. This CDR3 has 14 amino acids. V was shortened by 4 bases and J by 2 bases, with 10 bases between the two germline ends. This CDR3 is CASSWGLSTDTQYF. CDR3 nucleotides: TGTGCCAGCAGCTGGGGACTTTCCACAGATACGCAGTATTTT. Drawing the rest from reference TRBV7-2 and TRBJ2-3, the complete variable domain is GAGVSQSPSNKVTEKGKDVELRCDPISGHTALYWYRQSLGQGLEFLIYFQGNSAPDKSGLPSDRFSAERTGGSVSTLTIQRTQQEDSAVYLCASSWGLSTDTQYFGPGTRLTVL.

The rearrangement joins TRBV19 to TRBJ1-6, with 9 bases aligning to TRBD1. Losses at the gene ends were 6 bases for V and 7 bases for J; bases not matched to a gene: 7. The CDR3 contains 15 residues. The V gene's germline CDR1 is LNHDA and CDR2 SQIVND (reference sequence). The CDR3 spells CASSPSGQGNSPLHF. Written as DNA, the CDR3 is TGTGCCAGTAGCCCGTCTGGACAGGGGAATTCACCCCTCCACTTT.

J is TRBJ2-7 and V is TRBV6-5, with TRBD2 identical over 10 bases. Germline V CDR1 and CDR2: MNHEY, SVGAGI. The V segment lost 6 bases and the J segment 6 bases; nucleotides outside the gene matches: 5. CDR3 length equals 13 residues. CDR3 in DNA: TGTGCCAGCAGAGCGGGGGGGGCCGCCGAGCAGTACTTC. The encoded protein is CASRAGGAAEQYF.